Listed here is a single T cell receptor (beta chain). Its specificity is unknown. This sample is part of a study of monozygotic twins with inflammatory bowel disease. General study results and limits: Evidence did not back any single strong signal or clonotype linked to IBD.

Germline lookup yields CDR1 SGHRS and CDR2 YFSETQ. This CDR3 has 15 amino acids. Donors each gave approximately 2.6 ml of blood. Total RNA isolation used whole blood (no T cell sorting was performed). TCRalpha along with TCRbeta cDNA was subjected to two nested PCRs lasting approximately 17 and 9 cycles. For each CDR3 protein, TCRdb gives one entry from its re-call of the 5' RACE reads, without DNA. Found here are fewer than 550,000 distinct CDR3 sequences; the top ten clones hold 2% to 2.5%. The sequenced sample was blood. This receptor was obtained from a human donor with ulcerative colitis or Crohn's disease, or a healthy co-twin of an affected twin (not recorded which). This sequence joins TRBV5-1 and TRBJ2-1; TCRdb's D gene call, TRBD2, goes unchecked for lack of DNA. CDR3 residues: CASSPTSGSNNEQFF. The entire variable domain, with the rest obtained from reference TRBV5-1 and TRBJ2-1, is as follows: KAGVTQTPRYLIKTRGQQVTLSCSPISGHRSVSWYQQTPGQGLQFLFEYFSETQRNKGNFPGRFSGRQFSNSRSEMNVSTLELGDSALYLCASSPTSGSNNEQFFGPGTRLTVL.